Sequencing of this TCR beta chain was carried out in a study of cytomegalovirus exposure and HLA in healthy donors. The overall study: The 120 validation repertoires matched the 600 to 700 first-cohort repertoires in platform, a later analysis reported.

Points from the study as a whole: In a later analysis, first-cohort TCR clusters were found to tend to co-occur in the roughly 120 validation repertoires. The CMV antigen specificity of three CMV-associated chains was confirmed through in vitro analysis.

This clone was found once. What it binds is not known. The donors were members of the approximately 120-subject validation cohort (separate from the approximately 670-subject first cohort). The CDR3 loop spans 14 amino acids. Germline V gives CDR1 LNHNV, CDR2 YYDKDF (reference sequence). Trimming shortened V by 0 bases and J by 1 base, and 6 bases separated the two germline ends. Generated by immunoSEQ multiplex PCR, the TCRdb table keeps only in-frame clones and is missing some. The sample lists tens of thousands of clones, roughly 93% occurring once. The sequenced sample consisted of PBMCs. The TCR originated in a woman aged 18-29 years in good health and CMV-seropositive. The chain has TRBV15 and TRBJ2-5; D possibly corresponds to TRBD1 (5 bases). The CDR3 region has the DNA TGTGCCACCAGCAGAGATAGGGGCCAAGAGACCCAGTACTTC. Residues: CATSRDRGQETQYF.